Below, 29 T cell receptor beta chains from the same sample are listed, as sequenced in a study of tumor-infiltrating lymphocytes in primary liver carcinoma. Total RNA amounting to 450 to 550 ng was the source from which TCR beta cDNA was made with a constant-region primer. Sequencing libraries for TCR beta derived from three nested multiplex PCR rounds that used slightly modified ARM-PCR. The opening two PCR rounds, about 11 cycles each, paired TRBV1-TRBV30 forward primers with a C-beta reverse primer. One entry per CDR3 protein results from TCRdb running MiXCR on the multiplex PCR reads. The profile shows 100,000 or so distinct CDR3 sequences, around 83% of them singletons. From unsorted bulk tissue weighing roughly 17-32 mg, DNA and RNA were co-extracted. Sequencing used liver tumor tissue from sampling region 3. As to subset: tumor region T3, left-lateral pole. The origin of the receptors is a man aged 35-49 years with primary liver carcinoma and hepatitis B virus infection.

Concerning this clonotype itself: A read error is likely, as this CDR3 ends without the conserved phenylalanine or tryptophan. The gene calls are TRBV12-3 or TRBV12-4 and TRBJ1-5; 7 nucleotides align to TRBD1. CDR3 length equals 14 residues. The CDR3 protein is CVSSLEGASQPQHS. The CDR3, as DNA: TGTGTCAGCAGTTTAGAGGGGGCGAGTCAGCCCCAGCATTCT.

This sequence joins TRBV6-1 and TRBJ1-5, with D possibly TRBD1 on 6 matching bases. Trimming took 5 bases from V and 4 from J, leaving 18 bases between them. Germline values: CDR1 MNHNS, CDR2 SASEGT. The CDR3 has 16 residues. Here the CDR3 reads CASSQQGLTLNQPQHF. The CDR3 region has the DNA TGTGCCAGCAGTCAGCAGGGGCTGACCTTAAATCAGCCCCAGCATTTT.

With regard to this clonotype: At one of its ends the junction is not consistent with the germline gene, which may arise from a read error. The chain combines TRBV12-3 or TRBV12-4 with TRBJ2-2, with 11 positions matching TRBD2. The CDR3 totals 16 residues. The chain's CDR3 is CASRLTTSGRNGVLFF. The CDR3 bases are TGTGCCAGCAGGCTTACAACTAGCGGGAGAAATGGGGTGCTGTTTTTT.

About this clonotype itself: One end of the junction varies from germline; a read error may be responsible. The V gene is TRBV6-5, the J gene TRBJ1-2, with a tentative D call TRBD1 (5 bases). This CDR3 is 12 amino acids long. The germline CDR1 and CDR2 sequences are MNHEY and SVGAGI. As DNA, the CDR3 is TGTGCCAGCAGATCGACAGTATATGACTACACCTTC. Translation: CASRSTVYDYTF.

Of note for this clonotype: Being one base from a much bigger clone, this may be a read error. The chain carries TRBV5-1 and TRBJ2-3; TRBD1 might be the D (5 bases). Germline V CDR1 and CDR2: SGHRS, YFSETQ. V lost 2 bases, J lost 7 bases, and 8 bases lay in between. There are 12 residues in the CDR3. CDR3 loop: CASSLWTYTQYF. As DNA, the CDR3 is TGCGCCAGCAGCTTATGGACATATACGCAGTATTTT.

The V call is TRBV6-2 or TRBV6-3, the J call TRBJ2-7, with 11 bases that match TRBD2. Germline V gene sequence: CDR1 MNHEY, CDR2 SVGEGT. J lost 0 bases, V lost 9 bases, and 13 bases had no gene match. CDR3 length: 17 amino acids. The CDR3 spells CASCSGREADLSYEQYF. The CDR3 region has the DNA TGTGCCAGTTGTAGCGGGAGGGAAGCAGATCTCTCCTACGAGCAGTACTTC.

Regarding this clonotype: Relative to the germline gene, one junction end is altered; a read error may explain this. V gene TRBV24-1 combines with J gene TRBJ2-3, with TRBD2 matching 7 bases. Germline lookup yields CDR1 KGHDR and CDR2 SFDVKD. This CDR3 has 16 amino acids. CDR3 DNA: TGTGTCACCAGTGGGAGGGAAACGACTAGCACAGATACACAGTATTTT. As protein: CVTSGRETTSTDTQYF.

This clonotype was seen at least ten times. V usage is TRBV7-9 and J usage is TRBJ2-1, with D hard to call. The V end was cut by 1 base, the J end by 12 bases, with 13 bases between. Germline assignment: CDR1 SEHNR and CDR2 FQNEAQ (reference sequence). The CDR3 runs 13 residues. The DNA of the CDR3 is TGTGCCAGCAGCTTAGAGGATTGGGAATGGCAGTTCTTC. Translated, it gives CASSLEDWEWQFF.

Notes on this clonotype: The junction departs from the called germline gene at one end, perhaps through a read error. The gene calls are TRBV29-1 and TRBJ2-2; TRBD1 aligns across 7 bases. This CDR3 comprises 11 residues. Germline V gives CDR1 SQVTM, CDR2 ANQGSEA. The CDR3 nucleotides read TGCAGCGTTGGACTCACAGGGGAGCTGTGTTTT. Protein product: CSVGLTGELCF.

This clonotype was observed many times. The rearrangement joins TRBV24-1 to TRBJ2-5; TRBD1 matches at 8 bases. CDR3 length equals 19 residues. The trim removed 0 bases at V and 5 bases at J, leaving 16 bases unmatched. Germline V gene lookup returns CDR1 KGHDR and CDR2 SFDVKD. The CDR3 protein is CATSDLRAGGGNPQETQYF. For the CDR3, the DNA is TGTGCCACCAGTGATTTGCGGGCAGGGGGCGGAAACCCCCAGGAGACCCAGTACTTC.

This clonotype occurred once. At one of its ends the junction is not consistent with the germline gene, which may arise from a read error. This chain joins TRBV4-1 and TRBJ2-1, with a tentative D call TRBD2 (6 bases). Germline V CDR1 and CDR2: MGHRA, YSYEKL. The CDR3 consists of 14 residues. CDR3 bases: TGTGCCAGCAGCCAAGCGGGTTTAGTAAGTGAGCTGTTTTTC. It translates to CASSQAGLVSELFF.

Concerning this clonotype itself: One end of the junction varies from germline; a read error may be responsible. The chain employs TRBV24-1 and TRBJ2-4; 9 bases are shared with TRBD1. Germline V gene lookup returns CDR1 KGHDR and CDR2 SFDVKD. The CDR3 has 15 residues. CDR3 sequence reads: CVTSDSTGGVNIQNF. CDR3 sequence (DNA): TGTGTCACCAGTGATTCGACAGGGGGGGTGAACATTCAGAACTTC.

This clonotype has just a few counts. V and J are TRBV7-2 and TRBJ2-7; 8 bases align to TRBD1. J gave up 0 bases and V 1 base, and 5 bases lay outside the gene matches. The CDR3 length is 16 residues. Germline CDR1 reads SGHTA; CDR2 reads FQGNSA. The DNA of the CDR3 is TGTGCCAGCAGCTTAGGCCCGGGACAGGCCTCCTACGAGCAGTACTTC. It yields the protein CASSLGPGQASYEQYF.

The genes are TRBV2 and TRBJ1-1; D ambiguous. Trimming cost V 6 bases and J 11 bases, with 16 bases left between them. The germline CDR1 and CDR2 sequences are SNHLY and FYNNEI. This CDR3 is 12 amino acids long. The CDR3 spells CASRRAVSDAFF. The CDR3, as DNA: TGTGCCAGCAGGCGGGCCGTATCGGATGCTTTCTTT.

This chain uses TRBV5-4 with TRBJ2-3; 7 bases map to TRBD2. The V and J ends lost 5 bases and 5 bases, in that order; junction bases with no gene match: 11. The CDR3 runs to 15 residues. Germline CDR1 and CDR2: SGHNT and YYREEE (reference sequence). The CDR3 loop is CASSPSGGFKDTQYF. The CDR3 nucleotides read TGTGCCAGCAGTCCCTCGGGGGGATTCAAAGATACGCAGTATTTT.

A remark on this clonotype: Sequence at one end of the junction differs from germline and may be a read error. This sequence joins TRBV29-1 and TRBJ1-1, with D maybe TRBD1 (5 bases). The CDR3 extends over 15 amino acids. The V gene's germline CDR1 is SQVTM and CDR2 ANQGSEA. In DNA, the CDR3 is TGCAGCGTTTACGTAGGGTGGGGCATGAACACTGAAGCCTTCTTT. Protein: CSVYVGWGMNTEAFF.

With respect to this clonotype: In this CDR3 the conserved last residue, phenylalanine or tryptophan, is missing, so a read error is likely. It is unclear where the CDR3 begins or ends on the DNA, so no DNA is shown, and the CDR3 is as TCRdb lists it. The rearrangement links TRBV29-1 to TRBJ1-1; the table's D call TRBD1 went unverified against the DNA. Germline CDR1 SQVTM, CDR2 ANQGSEA. From its first to its last residue, the CDR3 has 15 amino acids. The CDR3 is CSARARWGMNTEALL.

A word on this clonotype: The germline gene is not matched at one end of the junction; a read error may be the cause. The rearrangement joins TRBV11-2 to TRBJ1-2; D unclear. Germline V CDR1 and CDR2: SGHAT, FQNNGV. This CDR3 has 16 amino acids. The CDR3 region is CASSVDSVANSRGYTF. The CDR3 nucleotides are TGTGCCAGCAGCGTAGATTCAGTAGCCAATTCTCGAGGCTACACCTTC.

A few counts support this clonotype. The chain couples TRBV11-1 to TRBJ2-2, with D hard to call. Germline values: CDR1 SGHAT, CDR2 FQDESV (reference sequence). The V and J ends lost 6 bases and 3 bases respectively, with 11 bases between them. CDR3 length: 14 residues. CDR3 sequence reads: CASRPSLDTGELFF. For the CDR3, the DNA is TGTGCCAGCAGACCGAGCCTTGACACCGGGGAGCTGTTTTTT.

With regard to this clonotype: An end of the junction differs from the germline gene, which may be a read error. The rearrangement joins TRBV12-3 or TRBV12-4 to TRBJ2-5; 7 bases align to TRBD1. The CDR3 spans 15 residues. DNA of the CDR3: TGTGCCTGCAGTTTAGACCCCGGGACAGAAGAGACCCGGTACTTC. Its translation: CACSLDPGTEETRYF.

To note about this clonotype: One junction end does not reproduce the germline sequence, and a read error may be involved. The chain joins TRBV29-1 to TRBJ2-5, with D tentatively TRBD1 (5 bases). CDR1 and CDR2 from the germline V gene are SQVTM and ANQGSEA. CDR3 size: 14 residues. This chain's CDR3 is CSVEDVGQGEPHYF. The DNA for the CDR3 is TGCAGTGTTGAAGATGTCGGACAAGGAGAGCCCCACTACTTC.

For this clonotype: Mismatch with germline at one junction end may stem from a read error. The chain links TRBV12-3 or TRBV12-4 to TRBJ2-5, with 8 positions matching TRBD1. The CDR3 consists of 12 residues. The CDR3 coding sequence is TGTGCCAGCACTCCCGGCCAGGGGGCCCAGTGCTTC. As protein: CASTPGQGAQCF.

To note about this clonotype: The junction and the germline gene differ at one end; a read error may be behind it. V gene TRBV7-9 combines with J gene TRBJ1-1; possible D gene TRBD1, 5 bases. Germline assignment: CDR1 SEHNR and CDR2 FQNEAQ (reference sequence). There are 13 residues in the CDR3. As DNA, the CDR3 is TGTGCCAGCAGCTTAGCATCGGACACTGAAGCTTTATTT. Its protein is CASSLASDTEALF.

A word on this clonotype: This sequence may be a read error, since a much larger clone differs from it by one base. CDR3 bases: TGTGCCATCCTACTAGCGGGAGCTTACAATGAGCAGTTCTTC. It specifies CAILLAGAYNEQFF. The genes are TRBV28 and TRBJ2-1; 11 nucleotides agree with TRBD2. The germline V gene encodes CDR1 MDHEN and CDR2 SYDVKM. Trimming cost V 10 bases and J 4 bases; bases outside gene matches: 6. The CDR3 is 14 residues long.

There are a few counts of this clonotype. The chain couples TRBV19 to TRBJ1-4; D ambiguous. The CDR3 runs 11 residues. The germline CDR1 and CDR2 sequences are LNHDA and SQIVND (reference sequence). Deletions cut 5 bases from V and 14 bases from J, with 12 bases between. The CDR3 sequence: CASSASLNLFF. The DNA of the CDR3 is TGTGCCAGTAGTGCATCACTGAACCTGTTTTTT.

Comment on this clonotype: The junction and the germline gene differ at one end; a read error may be behind it. The chain uses TRBV5-4 and TRBJ1-4, with unresolved D. Germline values: CDR1 SGHNT, CDR2 YYREEE (reference sequence). The CDR3 is made up of 15 amino acids. CDR3 loop: CARSPGGGTNENLFF. The CDR3 DNA is TGTGCCAGGAGCCCAGGCGGCGGAACTAATGAAAATCTGTTTTTT.

This clonotype was counted between two and nine times. With a much larger clone just one base away, this may be a read error. It is likely a read error, because the conserved phenylalanine at the end of the CDR3 is missing. This rearrangement joins TRBV28 to TRBJ2-2; D is undetermined. The V and J ends lost 3 bases and 2 bases respectively, with 4 bases between them. The CDR3 loop spans 13 amino acids. Germline values: CDR1 MDHEN, CDR2 SYDVKM. CDR3: CASSFHNTGELFS. The CDR3 region has the DNA TGTGCCAGCAGTTTTCATAACACCGGGGAGCTGTTTTCT.

The chain links TRBV12-3 or TRBV12-4 to TRBJ2-5, with a possible D match to TRBD2 (5 bases). The CDR3 extends over 12 amino acids. The CDR3 coding sequence is TGTGCTAGAAGTTTAGCGCGGGAGACCCAGTACTTC. Protein product: CARSLARETQYF.

The chain couples TRBV2 to TRBJ2-3, with TRBD2 matching 11 bases. V was clipped by 8 bases and J by 4 bases; unmatched bases: 5. This CDR3 comprises 14 residues. CDR1 and CDR2 (germline): SNHLY, FYNNEI. CDR3 region: CASGGLAVADTQYF. CDR3 nucleotide sequence: TGTGCCAGCGGGGGACTAGCGGTCGCAGATACGCAGTATTTT.